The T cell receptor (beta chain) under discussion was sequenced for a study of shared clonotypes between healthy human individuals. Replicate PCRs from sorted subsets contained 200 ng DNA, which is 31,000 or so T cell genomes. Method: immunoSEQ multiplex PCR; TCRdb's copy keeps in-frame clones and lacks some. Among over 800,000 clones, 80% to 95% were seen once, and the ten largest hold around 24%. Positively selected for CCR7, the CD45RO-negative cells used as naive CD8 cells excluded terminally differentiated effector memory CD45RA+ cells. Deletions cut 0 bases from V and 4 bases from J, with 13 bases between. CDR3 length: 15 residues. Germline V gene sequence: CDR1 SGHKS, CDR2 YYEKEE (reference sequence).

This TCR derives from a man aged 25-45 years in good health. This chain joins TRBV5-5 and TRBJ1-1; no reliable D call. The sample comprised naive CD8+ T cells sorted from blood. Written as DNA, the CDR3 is TGTGCCAGCAGCTTGGAATGGCCTGCGCGCACTGAAGCTTTCTTT. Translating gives CASSLEWPARTEAFF.